This T cell receptor (beta chain) was obtained from a study of tissue T cells after allogeneic stem cell transplantation. About the study: Pathologist H&E review favored samples with visible lymphocytes for sequencing among multiple samples.

A word on this clone: What it binds is not known.

This research-autopsy study prospectively enrolled adult allogeneic hematopoietic cell transplant recipients with steroid-refractory graft-versus-host disease. V was clipped by 5 bases and J by 3 bases; unmatched bases: 9. CDR3 length: 15 residues. CDR1 LNHNV and CDR2 YYDKDF come from the germline V gene (reference sequence). The study, taken as a whole, reports: TCR repertoires tracked anatomic similarity, regardless of disease or transplant status.

TCRdb keeps only in-frame clones here, not all; method: immunoSEQ multiplex PCR. Of 800 to 1,100 clones in the sample, under 90% were seen once. This receptor was identified in a female patient aged 18 to 55 with steroid-refractory graft-versus-host disease after an allogeneic stem cell transplant. Some T cells may originate from the graft donor. The chain links TRBV15 to TRBJ1-1; 7 bases line up with TRBD1. Material: spleen tissue, obtained at autopsy. CDR3 in DNA: TGTGCCACCAGCTATGGAGACAGGGTGTACACTGAAGCTTTCTTT. It is translated as CATSYGDRVYTEAFF.